These 30 T cell receptor beta chains were sequenced from one sample in a study of cytomegalovirus exposure and HLA in healthy donors. 60 Vbeta and 13 Jbeta primers were used in PCR. Assay used: immunoSEQ multiplex PCR; TCRdb lists only in-frame clones, some missing. This table holds around 150,000 clones, 75% to 85% found once. The sequenced material came from PBMCs. All receptors derive from a woman aged 18-30 years in good health and CMV-seronegative.

This clone was seen more than once but under ten times. The rearrangement links TRBV6-1 to TRBJ1-5, with D perhaps TRBD1 (6 bases). This CDR3 has 13 amino acids. Trimming removed 7 bases from V and 4 bases from J, with 11 bases in between. Germline loops: CDR1 MNHNS, CDR2 SASEGT. Here the CDR3 reads CASTTGMNQPQHF. CDR3 bases: TGTGCCAGCACCACAGGGATGAATCAGCCCCAGCATTTT.

J is TRBJ1-5 and V is TRBV23-1, with a weak D call TRBD1 (6 bases). TRBV23-1 counts as an open reading frame of uncertain function. The V end lost 5 bases, the J end lost 10 bases, and 21 bases lay between the germline ends. This CDR3 comprises 15 residues. CDR3 DNA sequence: TGCGCCAGCAGTTCCGGAAACAGGGTAGAAGGACCCCAGCATTTT. This gives the protein CASSSGNRVEGPQHF.

The chain joins TRBV29-1 to TRBJ2-1; possible D gene TRBD2, 7 bases. This CDR3 comprises 15 residues. Trimming took off 3 bases at V and 2 bases at J, with 14 bases between the two ends. CDR1 is SQVTM and CDR2 is ANQGSEA in the germline V gene. Here the CDR3 DNA reads TGCAGCGTTGATGCGGGGGCCACCCCCTACAATGAGCAGTTCTTC. It translates to CSVDAGATPYNEQFF.

The gene calls are TRBV15 and TRBJ2-4, with D maybe TRBD2 (5 bases). Trimming cost V 1 base and J 15 bases, with 13 bases left between them. Germline V gives CDR1 LNHNV, CDR2 YYDKDF (reference sequence). This CDR3 is built from 12 residues. The CDR3 DNA sequence: TGTGCCACCAGCAGAGGAACAGACGAGGGGTACTTC. This codes for CATSRGTDEGYF.

The gene calls are TRBV18 and TRBJ1-4; no clear D gene. Looked up from germline, CDR1 is KGHSH and CDR2 is LQKENI. The length of the CDR3 is 15 residues. V was clipped by 3 bases and J by 6 bases, with 14 bases between them. In nucleotides, the CDR3 is TGTGCCAGCTCACCGTCGTGGAGGGCTGATGAAAAACTGTTTTTT. Translation gives CASSPSWRADEKLFF.

The J gene is TRBJ2-3, the V gene TRBV5-1, with a weak D call TRBD2 (7 bases). Germline CDR1 reads SGHRS; CDR2 reads YFSETQ. The V and J ends lost 4 bases and 0 bases respectively, with 18 bases between them. The CDR3 has 17 residues. CDR3 loop: CASSAMGGALSTDTQYF. The CDR3 DNA is TGCGCCAGCAGCGCGATGGGGGGGGCCCTAAGCACAGATACGCAGTATTTT.

Of note for this clone: One end of the junction does not line up with germline, which may come from a read error. The chain couples TRBV7-9 to TRBJ1-5; 7 bases agree with TRBD1. CDR1 and CDR2 (germline): SEHNR, FQNEAQ (reference sequence). The CDR3 extends over 19 amino acids. CDR3 loop: CSSSQWTGSTLYSNQPQHF. The DNA for the CDR3 is TGTTCCAGCAGCCAATGGACAGGCTCGACTCTTTATAGCAATCAGCCCCAGCATTTT.

This clone was observed once. This chain uses TRBV4-1 with TRBJ2-5; TRBD2 matches at 9 bases. The end of the DNA fits TRBJ2-7 better, so the J call may be wrong. The V gene's germline CDR1 is MGHRA and CDR2 YSYEKL. The CDR3 contains 15 residues. The DNA of the CDR3 is TGCGCCAGCAGCCAAGTACTAGCGGGTAGCTACGAGCAGTACTTC. Translated: CASSQVLAGSYEQYF.

The chain combines TRBV6-5 with TRBJ1-5; D gene ambiguous. V was pared by 2 bases and J by 9 bases, with 8 bases between. Germline V lookup: CDR1 MNHEY, CDR2 SVGAGI. CDR3 length: 12 residues. The CDR3 is CASSYPSGPQHF. CDR3 sequence (DNA): TGTGCCAGCAGTTACCCTAGTGGGCCCCAGCATTTT.

This clone was counted only a few times. CDR3 amino acids: CASSENPSGRGTGELFF. The CDR3 coding sequence is TGTGCCAGCAGTGAAAACCCTAGCGGAAGAGGTACCGGGGAGCTGTTTTTT. J is TRBJ2-2 and V is TRBV2; TRBD2 matches 7 bases. This CDR3 has 17 amino acids. Trimming cost V 2 bases and J 5 bases; bases outside gene matches: 11. The germline V gene has CDR1 SNHLY and CDR2 FYNNEI.

The rearrangement joins TRBV13 to TRBJ1-2; TRBD1 matches at 9 bases. Germline V gene data show CDR1 as PRHDT and CDR2 as FYEKMQ (reference sequence). The CDR3 loop spans 15 amino acids. V lost 5 bases, J lost 4 bases, and 8 bases stayed unmatched. Here the CDR3 DNA reads TGTGCCAGCAGCCCTGGGACAGGGAGAGGCTATGGCTACACCTTC. Protein: CASSPGTGRGYGYTF.

The chain links TRBV7-9 to TRBJ1-3, with D possibly matching TRBD1 (6 bases). Germline V gene data show CDR1 as SEHNR and CDR2 as FQNEAQ (reference sequence). The CDR3 extends over 15 amino acids. The V end lost 6 bases, the J end lost 5 bases, and 17 bases lay between the germline ends. The CDR3 bases are TGTGCCAGCAGTGGTTCAGGGGTCCGGCGAAACACCATATATTTT. Translated: CASSGSGVRRNTIYF.

This chain links TRBV4-1 with TRBJ2-2; 7 nucleotides line up with TRBD1. V trimming: 3 bases; J trimming: 8 bases; junction bases outside the gene matches: 3. Germline V gene data show CDR1 as MGHRA and CDR2 as YSYEKL. The CDR3 is made up of 13 amino acids. The CDR3 protein is CASSQTGLGELFF. CDR3 coding DNA: TGCGCCAGCAGCCAGACAGGGTTGGGGGAGCTGTTTTTT.

This chain uses TRBV6-1 with TRBJ2-7; a weak D match, TRBD1 (6 bases). Trimming took off 6 bases at V and 3 bases at J, with 12 bases between the two ends. The V gene's germline CDR1 is MNHNS and CDR2 SASEGT. The CDR3 is made up of 13 amino acids. CDR3 region: CASSRDKYYEQYF. The CDR3 DNA reads as TGTGCCAGCAGCCGGGACAAGTACTACGAGCAGTACTTC.

CDR3 loop: CASSSGQASSYEQYF. The CDR3 coding sequence is TGTGCCAGCAGTTCCGGACAGGCCAGCTCCTACGAGCAGTACTTC. This chain uses TRBV28 with TRBJ2-7, with TRBD1 matching over 7 bases. Germline CDR1 and CDR2: MDHEN and SYDVKM. V lost 4 bases and J lost 0; bases outside the gene matches: 6. There are 15 residues in the CDR3.

The chain combines TRBV7-2 with TRBJ1-1, with TRBD1 identical over 8 bases. After removal of 5 bases from V and 1 base from J, the junction contained 6 bases not matched to a gene. The germline CDR1 and CDR2 sequences are SGHTA and FQGNSA. The CDR3 totals 15 residues. The CDR3 loop is CASSARQGKNTEAFF. The CDR3 region has the DNA TGTGCCAGCAGCGCCAGACAGGGGAAGAACACTGAAGCTTTCTTT.

The chain links TRBV19 to TRBJ1-2; TRBD1 matches at 7 bases. Germline V gene sequence: CDR1 LNHDA, CDR2 SQIVND (reference sequence). The CDR3 sequence is 13 residues long. The ends lost 5 bases at V and 4 bases at J; junction bases unmatched: 4. Written as DNA, the CDR3 is TGTGCCAGTAGTCCCCGGGACAGCTATGGCTACACCTTC. It translates to CASSPRDSYGYTF.

The rearrangement links TRBV18 to TRBJ2-5, with a weak D call TRBD1 (5 bases). The CDR3 totals 13 residues. CDR1 is KGHSH and CDR2 is LQKENI in the germline V gene. Trimming pared 3 bases from V and 2 bases from J, leaving 7 bases between. CDR3 bases: TGTGCCAGCTCACCTAGACAGCAAGAGACCCAGTACTTC. Protein: CASSPRQQETQYF.

V usage is TRBV29-1 and J usage is TRBJ2-1, with 8 nucleotides matching TRBD2. V shed 7 bases and J 6 bases; nucleotides not matched to a gene: 14. The CDR3 spans 15 residues. Germline lookup yields CDR1 SQVTM and CDR2 ANQGSEA. The CDR3 is CSGRRTGGPGNEQFF. CDR3 coding DNA: TGCAGCGGGAGGAGGACGGGAGGGCCAGGCAATGAGCAGTTCTTC.

V is TRBV19 and J is TRBJ1-5; D is undetermined. V lost 1 base and J lost 0, with 7 bases in between. This CDR3 contains 15 residues. The germline V gene has CDR1 LNHDA and CDR2 SQIVND (reference sequence). The CDR3 nucleotides read TGTGCCAGTAGTATAGGAGGGAATAGCAATCAGCCCCAGCATTTT. Its protein product is CASSIGGNSNQPQHF.

This chain links TRBV27 with TRBJ2-7, with 8 bases identical to TRBD1. CDR1 and CDR2 (germline): MNHEY, SMNVEV (reference sequence). This CDR3 is 14 amino acids long. Losses at the gene ends were 5 bases for V and 2 bases for J; bases not matched to a gene: 5. In DNA, the CDR3 is TGTGCCAGCAGTCGACAGGGGCGTCCCTACGAGCAGTACTTC. Protein: CASSRQGRPYEQYF.

V usage is TRBV27 and J usage is TRBJ1-5; D gene uncertain. Germline loops: CDR1 MNHEY, CDR2 SMNVEV (reference sequence). The CDR3 is 13 residues long. Between the trimmed V and J ends, which lost 4 bases and 2 bases, there was a span of 6 bases. The CDR3 here is CASSSGRNQPQHF. CDR3 sequence (DNA): TGTGCCAGCAGTTCGGGTCGCAATCAGCCCCAGCATTTT.

V gene TRBV30 combines with J gene TRBJ2-1; possibly TRBD2 for D (6 bases). Looked up from germline, CDR1 is GTSNPN and CDR2 is SVGIG (reference sequence). V was cut by 0 bases and J by 7 bases, with 13 bases left in between. The CDR3 covers 14 residues. For the CDR3, the DNA is TGTGCCTGGAGTGTATCCCCGACTAGAAATGAGCAGTTCTTC. It is translated as CAWSVSPTRNEQFF.

The chain combines TRBV5-6 with TRBJ2-7; 8 bases fit TRBD1. CDR1 is SGHDT, CDR2 YYEEEE, per germline. The junction had 7 bases not matched to a gene; V was cut back by 4 bases and J by 7 bases. The CDR3 totals 13 residues. CDR3 bases: TGTGCCAGCAGCCAAGACAGGGGATGGGAGCAGTACTTC. This sequence encodes CASSQDRGWEQYF.

The gene calls are TRBV9 and TRBJ1-2, with 8 bases identical to TRBD1. CDR1 is SGDLS and CDR2 is YYNGEE in the germline V gene. V lost 4 bases and J lost 0; bases outside the gene matches: 14. This CDR3 has 18 residues. CDR3 sequence: CASSPPVGRTGPNYGYTF. The CDR3 DNA reads TGTGCCAGCAGCCCGCCCGTTGGTCGGACAGGGCCTAACTATGGCTACACCTTC.

This clone was counted once. This chain links TRBV10-1 with TRBJ1-1, with D unclear. The CDR3 is 13 residues long. The V and J ends lost 2 bases and 4 bases respectively, with 8 bases between them. Germline V gene data show CDR1 as WNHNN and CDR2 as SYGVQD (reference sequence). The CDR3 loop is CASSEARSTEAFF. The CDR3 nucleotides read TGCGCCAGCAGTGAGGCGAGAAGCACTGAAGCTTTCTTT.

This clone occurred once. V is TRBV10-3 and J is TRBJ2-1; perhaps TRBD1 as D (7 bases). CDR1 is ENHRY, CDR2 SYGVKD, per germline. This CDR3 has 13 residues. V lost 10 bases and J 3 bases, leaving 13 bases between the germline ends. The CDR3 DNA is TGTGCCAGCCAGGGGGGAAACTACAATGAGCAGTTCTTC. As protein: CASQGGNYNEQFF.

This clone was detected a few times. The V call is TRBV5-1, the J call TRBJ2-1; 7 bases fit TRBD2. CDR3 length equals 15 residues. Germline CDR1 is SGHRS and CDR2 is YFSETQ. The V segment lost 4 bases and the J segment 5 bases; nucleotides outside the gene matches: 9. This chain's CDR3 is CASSPRAGWNNEQFF. CDR3 nucleotide sequence: TGCGCCAGCAGCCCCCGAGCGGGGTGGAACAATGAGCAGTTCTTC.

The CDR3 sequence: CASSLTGVRTEAFF. CDR3 bases: TGTGCCAGCAGCTTGACAGGGGTTCGGACTGAAGCTTTCTTT. This rearrangement joins TRBV11-2 to TRBJ1-1; 8 nucleotides agree with TRBD1. With V trimmed by 3 bases and J by 5 bases, 5 bases remained unmatched. The length of the CDR3 is 14 residues. Germline CDR1 and CDR2: SGHAT and FQNNGV.

The V gene is TRBV6-1, the J gene TRBJ2-7; 8 bases are shared with TRBD1. Germline CDR1 reads MNHNS; CDR2 reads SASEGT. CDR3 length: 13 residues. V shed 6 bases and J 3 bases; nucleotides not matched to a gene: 4. For the CDR3, the DNA is TGTGCCAGCAGCCGAGACAGGGGCTACGAGCAGTACTTC. Its protein is CASSRDRGYEQYF.